The 15 T cell receptor beta chains below were found in one sample sequenced in a study of T cells in Graves' hyperthyroidism and ophthalmopathy. TCR beta CDR3 sequences were amplified from RNA transcripts. First-round RT-PCR targeting the TCR CDR3 was performed with the HTBI primer set. A single record per CDR3 protein comes from TCRdb applying MiXCR to the multiplex PCR reads. In the table there are around 800,000 distinct CDR3 sequences, approximately 40% of which are singletons. The sample comprised blood. The receptors originated from a man aged 18-30 years with Graves' hyperthyroidism.

This clonotype was seen ten or more times. The chain couples TRBV10-3 to TRBJ2-5, with a weak D call TRBD1 (7 bases). The CDR3 length is 15 residues. Looked up from germline, CDR1 is ENHRY and CDR2 is SYGVKD. Trimming cost V 3 bases and J 5 bases, with 16 bases left between them. The DNA of the CDR3 is TGTGCCATCAGTGAACTCAAAGCAGGGGGGGAGACCCAGTACTTC. Translated, it gives CAISELKAGGETQYF.

This clonotype has a single count. The chain uses TRBV15 and TRBJ2-7; a weak D match, TRBD1 (5 bases). V was cut by 3 bases and J by 2 bases, with 14 bases left in between. The CDR3 runs to 15 residues. Germline CDR1 and CDR2: LNHNV and YYDKDF (reference sequence). The CDR3 sequence: CATSSLASQAYEQYF. The CDR3 nucleotides read TGTGCCACCAGCAGCTTGGCTTCACAGGCCTACGAGCAGTACTTC.

This clonotype appeared a few times. DNA of the CDR3: TGCGCCAGCAGCCAAGATCAGGGTATTATAGGTTCACCCCTCCACTTT. It codes for CASSQDQGIIGSPLHF. The chain uses TRBV4-1 and TRBJ1-6; D perhaps matches TRBD1 (5 bases). V lost 0 bases and J 9 bases, leaving 15 bases between the germline ends. The CDR3 contains 16 residues. Germline V gives CDR1 MGHRA, CDR2 YSYEKL.

This clonotype was recorded a few times. The chain recombines TRBV9 with TRBJ2-5, with D possibly TRBD2 on 5 matching bases. Germline loops: CDR1 SGDLS, CDR2 YYNGEE. CDR3 length equals 16 residues. Between the trimmed V and J ends, which lost 0 bases and 5 bases, there was a span of 17 bases. DNA of the CDR3: TGTGCCAGCAGCGTAGGAGGAGGTGGCCCGGGGGAGACCCAGTACTTC. This translates into CASSVGGGGPGETQYF.

This clonotype was counted ten times or more. In nucleotides, the CDR3 is TGCAGTGCTGGCGGGACAGGCGGCGAGCAGTACTTC. It yields the protein CSAGGTGGEQYF. V usage is TRBV20-1 and J usage is TRBJ2-7, with 8 nucleotides matching TRBD1. The CDR3 has 12 residues. The germline CDR1 and CDR2 sequences are DFQATT and SNEGSKA (reference sequence). V was clipped by 5 bases and J by 6 bases; unmatched bases: 6.

This clonotype came up many times. This chain connects TRBV24-1 to TRBJ2-6, with D perhaps matching TRBD2 (5 bases). Trimming left V 3 bases short and J 0 bases short, with 11 bases between. CDR3 size: 17 residues. Germline V gene sequence: CDR1 KGHDR, CDR2 SFDVKD. The CDR3 loop reads CATSDISVHSGANVLTF. The CDR3 DNA follows: TGTGCCACCAGTGATATTAGCGTCCACTCTGGGGCCAACGTCCTGACTTTC.

At least ten counts were recorded for this clonotype. This chain uses TRBV12-3 or TRBV12-4 with TRBJ1-3; tentative D call: TRBD1 (5 bases). The CDR3 spans 14 residues. Deletions cut 8 bases from V and 4 bases from J, with 15 bases between. The CDR3 loop reads CASSRGGTGNTIYF. As DNA, the CDR3 is TGTGCCAGCTCGAGGGGAGGAACAGGAAACACCATATATTTT.

Points on this clonotype: This sequence may be a read error, since a much larger clone differs from it by one base. The V and J genes are TRBV7-2 and TRBJ2-7, with TRBD1 as a possible D gene (5 bases). The CDR3 sequence is 15 residues long. The V gene's germline CDR1 is SGHTA and CDR2 FQGNSA. The germline V and J ends were trimmed by 1 base and 8 bases, with 18 bases remaining between them. This CDR3 reads CASSLEGLEEIQQYF. DNA of the CDR3: TGTGCCAGCAGCTTAGAGGGGCTAGAGGAGATCCAGCAGTACTTC. Based on the CDR3 plus reference TRBV7-2 and TRBJ2-7, the full variable domain is GAGVSQSPSNKVTEKGKDVELRCDPISGHTALYWYRQSLGQGLEFLIYFQGNSAPDKSGLPSDRFSAERTGGSVSTLTIQRTQQEDSAVYLCASSLEGLEEIQQYFGPGTRLTVT.

A single count supports this clonotype. The chain carries TRBV29-1 and TRBJ1-1, with D possibly being TRBD1 (5 bases). Germline CDR1 SQVTM, CDR2 ANQGSEA. With 0 bases removed from V and 7 bases from J, the gap between germline ends came to 15 bases. This CDR3 has 14 amino acids. The CDR3 DNA is TGCAGCGTTGAAGAAGGGGAGGATACGATTGAAGCTTTCTTT. This sequence encodes CSVEEGEDTIEAFF.

This clonotype was recorded a few times. V gene TRBV2 combines with J gene TRBJ2-5; perhaps D is TRBD1 or TRBD2 (6 bases each). Germline assignment: CDR1 SNHLY and CDR2 FYNNEI. The length of the CDR3 is 16 residues. Trimming pared 5 bases from V and 5 bases from J, leaving 21 bases between. The DNA of the CDR3 is TGTGCCAGCAGTAAAGTAGGAGGGGGTGATGGGGAGACCCAGTACTTC. Encoded protein: CASSKVGGGDGETQYF.

This clonotype was seen many times. J is TRBJ2-5 and V is TRBV7-9, with a possible D match to TRBD1 (6 bases). Germline-derived CDR1 and CDR2 are SEHNR and FQNEAQ (reference sequence). The ends were cut back, 5 bases at V and 2 bases at J, with 18 bases in the middle. The CDR3 spans 16 residues. This CDR3 is CASSQGGRRVQETQYF. The DNA of the CDR3 is TGTGCCAGCAGCCAAGGGGGACGGAGAGTACAAGAGACCCAGTACTTC. The variable domain in full, completed from reference TRBV7-9 and TRBJ2-5, reads DTGVSQNPRHKITKRGQNVTFRCDPISEHNRLYWYRQTLGQGPEFLTYFQNEAQLEKSRLLSDRFSAERPKGSFSTLEIQRTEQGDSAMYLCASSQGGRRVQETQYFGPGTRLLVL.

With respect to this clonotype: Relative to the germline gene, one junction end is altered; a read error may explain this. The chain joins TRBV7-4 to TRBJ1-2, with 9 bases fitting TRBD1. The V gene's germline CDR1 is SGHVT and CDR2 SQSDAQ. This CDR3 region has 16 residues. This chain's CDR3 is CASSQIIRDRDYGYTF. Here the CDR3 DNA reads TGCGCCAGCAGCCAAATAATCCGGGACAGGGACTATGGCTACACCTTC.

This clonotype was picked up a small number of times. V and J are TRBV14 and TRBJ1-5, with TRBD1 identical over 9 bases. This CDR3 contains 15 residues. The trim removed 3 bases at V and 3 bases at J, leaving 3 bases unmatched. Germline loops: CDR1 SGHDN, CDR2 FVKESK. The chain's CDR3 is CASSQRQGDNQPQHF. The CDR3 coding sequence is TGTGCCAGCAGCCAGCGACAGGGGGACAATCAGCCCCAGCATTTT.

The sample holds many counts of this clonotype. V usage is TRBV7-9 and J usage is TRBJ1-2, with D unresolved. This CDR3 region has 15 residues. Germline CDR1 and CDR2: SEHNR and FQNEAQ (reference sequence). Trimming stripped 3 bases from V and 8 bases from J, with 19 bases between. The CDR3 DNA reads TGTGCCAGCAGCTTGAACCCGACGGGGAACTTGGGCTACACCTTC. Residues: CASSLNPTGNLGYTF. Variable domain in full (rest from reference TRBV7-9 and TRBJ1-2): DTGVSQNPRHKITKRGQNVTFRCDPISEHNRLYWYRQTLGQGPEFLTYFQNEAQLEKSRLLSDRFSAERPKGSFSTLEIQRTEQGDSAMYLCASSLNPTGNLGYTFGSGTRLTVV.

The chain combines TRBV10-3 with TRBJ1-3; D is ambiguous. CDR1 is ENHRY, CDR2 SYGVKD, per germline. The CDR3 consists of 15 residues. With 3 bases removed from V and 0 bases from J, the gap between germline ends came to 9 bases. This chain's CDR3 is CAISDGRASGNTIYF. The CDR3 bases are TGTGCCATCAGTGATGGAAGGGCCTCTGGAAACACCATATATTTT.